Each of the 10 T cell receptor beta chains below was sequenced from the same sample in a study of technical replicates of blood from a handful of donors. Some clones are missing from TCRdb's copy, which holds only in-frame ones; the method was immunoSEQ multiplex PCR. The repertoire consists of tens of thousands of clones, with 94% occurring once and the leading ten covering about 0.2%. The sequencing sample was made of T cells isolated from PBMCs. These receptors came from a human donor in good health.

The chain carries TRBV13 and TRBJ2-3; TRBD1 might be the D (6 bases). V lost 5 bases and J lost 8, with 17 bases in between. The germline V gene has CDR1 PRHDT and CDR2 FYEKMQ (reference sequence). The CDR3 has 14 amino acids. For the CDR3, the DNA is TGTGCCAGCAGCACAGGGATAATAGGGAGTACGCAGTATTTT. Residues: CASSTGIIGSTQYF.

The rearrangement uses TRBV29-1 and TRBJ2-5; D remains ambiguous. V lost 2 bases, J lost 4 bases, and 11 bases lay in between. Germline CDR1 SQVTM, CDR2 ANQGSEA. CDR3 length: 13 residues. In DNA form, the CDR3 reads TGCAGCGTTGAACGGCTAGGCGTAGAGACCCAGTACTTC. It encodes CSVERLGVETQYF. Filled out from reference TRBV29-1 and TRBJ2-5, the complete variable domain reads SAVISQKPSRDICQRGTSLTIQCQVDSQVTMMFWYRQQPGQSLTLIATANQGSEATYESGFVIDKFPISRPNLTFSTLTVSNMSPEDSSIYLCSVERLGVETQYFGPGTRLLVL.

This chain uses TRBV7-6 with TRBJ2-7, with a tentative D call TRBD1 (6 bases). Germline V lookup: CDR1 SGHVS, CDR2 FNYEAQ. With 4 bases removed from V and 5 bases from J, the gap between germline ends came to 15 bases. The length of the CDR3 is 14 residues. The CDR3 sequence: CASSSRNRAHEQYF. The CDR3 DNA follows: TGTGCCAGCAGCTCGCGGAACAGGGCTCACGAGCAGTACTTC.

This chain connects TRBV11-2 to TRBJ2-7; possible D gene TRBD2, 6 bases. V lost 8 bases and J lost 2, with 13 bases in between. The length of the CDR3 is 13 residues. CDR1 SGHAT and CDR2 FQNNGV come from the germline V gene. The DNA for the CDR3 is TGTGCCAGCGCCGTCGGGGGTACCTACGAGCAGTACTTC. Residues: CASAVGGTYEQYF.

The V and J genes are TRBV18 and TRBJ2-2; D is ambiguous. Germline V CDR1 and CDR2: KGHSH, LQKENI. V was clipped by 5 bases and J by 0 bases, with 7 bases between them. The CDR3 is 14 residues long. The CDR3 loop reads CASSSPPNTGELFF. CDR3 bases: TGTGCCAGCTCAAGCCCCCCGAACACCGGGGAGCTGTTTTTT.

V gene TRBV7-3 combines with J gene TRBJ2-3; no clear D gene. V was pared by 1 base and J by 7 bases, with 18 bases between. Germline lookup yields CDR1 SGHTA and CDR2 FQGTGA. The CDR3 has 16 amino acids. The CDR3 nucleotides read TGTGCCAGCAGCTTAATATACACCCCATCACAAAATACGCAGTATTTT. This encodes CASSLIYTPSQNTQYF.

The rearrangement links TRBV28 to TRBJ1-1; tentatively, D is TRBD1 (5 bases). The CDR3 extends over 14 amino acids. CDR1 and CDR2 (germline): MDHEN, SYDVKM. With 6 bases removed from V and 1 base from J, the gap between germline ends came to 12 bases. In DNA form, the CDR3 reads TGTGCCAGCAGAATCGACAGCCCGAACACTGAAGCTTTCTTT. It yields the protein CASRIDSPNTEAFF.

This clone was seen only once. V gene TRBV6-5 combines with J gene TRBJ1-2, with a weak D call TRBD1 (5 bases). Germline CDR1 is MNHEY and CDR2 is SVGAGI. V lost 3 bases, J lost 7 bases, and 15 bases lay in between. CDR3 length: 14 amino acids. For the CDR3, the DNA is TGTGCCAGCAGTTATGCCTCTGGGGGGGGTGGCTACACCTTC. The encoded protein is CASSYASGGGGYTF.

The genes are TRBV29-1 and TRBJ2-1; 7 nucleotides line up with TRBD1. The V segment lost 5 bases and the J segment 10 bases; nucleotides outside the gene matches: 32. Germline V gene sequence: CDR1 SQVTM, CDR2 ANQGSEA. CDR3 length: 20 residues. The CDR3: CSVSRGMSWNFLLDPPEQFF. The CDR3 DNA follows: TGCAGCGTTTCCAGGGGGATGTCCTGGAATTTCCTCTTGGACCCCCCCGAGCAGTTCTTC.

V is TRBV6-5 and J is TRBJ2-7, with D perhaps matching TRBD1 (6 bases). This CDR3 region has 12 residues. Trimming took 6 bases from V and 1 from J, leaving 7 bases between them. Per the germline V gene, CDR1 is MNHEY and CDR2 is SVGAGI. The CDR3 sequence is CASRGGSYEQYF. The CDR3 nucleotides are TGTGCCAGCAGAGGGGGTTCCTACGAGCAGTACTTC.